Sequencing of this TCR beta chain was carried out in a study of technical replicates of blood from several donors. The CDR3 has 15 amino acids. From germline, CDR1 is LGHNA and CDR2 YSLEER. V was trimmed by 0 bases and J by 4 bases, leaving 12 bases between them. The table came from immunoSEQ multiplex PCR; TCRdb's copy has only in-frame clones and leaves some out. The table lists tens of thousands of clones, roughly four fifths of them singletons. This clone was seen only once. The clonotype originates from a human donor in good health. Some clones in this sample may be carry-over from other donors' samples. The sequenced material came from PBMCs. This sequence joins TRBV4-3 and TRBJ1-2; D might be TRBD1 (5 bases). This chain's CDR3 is CASSQDLGGTYGYTF. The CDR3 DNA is TGCGCCAGCAGCCAAGATCTCGGAGGGACCTATGGCTACACCTTC.